This T cell receptor (beta chain) is from a study of cytomegalovirus exposure and HLA in healthy donors. Study context: Most donors, around 81% of some 400 genotyped, fell in the Caucasian-associated ancestry cluster.

The CDR3 runs 16 residues. V shed 0 bases and J 9 bases; nucleotides not matched to a gene: 7. From germline, CDR1 is LGHNA and CDR2 YNFKEQ. PCR involved 60 Vbeta and 13 Jbeta primers. Sequencing used immunoSEQ multiplex PCR; TCRdb keeps in-frame clones, though not all of them. Counted here are approximately 130,000 clones, around 83% occurring once; the ten biggest clones make up roughly 1.2%. On this clone itself: Its antigen is not identified.

General study results and limits: Only CMV serostatus was available as immune exposure information. Presence/absence analyses assumed roughly uniform sequencing depth across donors, which may not hold. The authors judged a highly shared variant cluster likely a sequencing artifact.

The specimen sequenced was PBMCs. The sequence was collected from a girl aged 2-9 years in good health and CMV-seronegative. The gene calls are TRBV4-2 and TRBJ1-5; TRBD1 matches at 11 bases. The CDR3 region is CASSQEPGQGDGPQHF. Here the CDR3 DNA reads TGTGCCAGCAGCCAAGAGCCGGGACAGGGGGACGGGCCCCAGCATTTT.